This T cell receptor beta chain was obtained from a study of T cell repertoires in cytomegalovirus infection. About the study: Used in the study were CMV epitopes, some recently identified and HLA-C-restricted, others well-studied and HLA-B-restricted. Signatures in public TCR beta sequences pointed to both CMV infection and matching HLA type.

Study-wide results and limits: Summed frequency of public TCR beta families distinguished CMV carriers with the relevant HLA.

One entry per CDR3 protein results from TCRdb running MiXCR on the reads. The sample contains hundreds of thousands of distinct CDR3 sequences, about 42% of which appear only once. With V trimmed by 8 bases and J by 7 bases, 7 bases remained unmatched. The CDR3 runs to 12 residues. Germline CDR1 reads DFQATT; CDR2 reads SNEGSKA (reference sequence). Of note for this clonotype: The antigen remains unidentified.

The clonotype was recovered from a human donor in good health (CMV status not recorded). Some clones in this sample may be carry-over from other donors' samples. The sample here was cultured PBMCs, taken from culture after CMV antigen stimulation. This chain joins TRBV20-1 and TRBJ2-1, with 8 bases aligning to TRBD2. The CDR3 here is CSPRGGRNEQFF. For the CDR3, the DNA is TGCAGTCCCCGGGGGGGCCGAAATGAGCAGTTCTTC.